This T cell receptor (beta chain) was documented in a study of blood T cell repertoires in COVID-19 (dated by TCRdb to 2018 to 2021). Background on the whole study: The collaborator samples originated in the United States, Italy and Spain and spanned the acute and convalescent phases of COVID-19. Samples came from the ongoing ImmuneRACE study (first 160 participants) plus 1,254 subjects from 6 global collaborators. The prospective study material was composed of cDNA or gDNA derived from T cells, B-cell-depleted T cells, or PBMCs. The repertoires were made available in a free public database intended to serve as a resource for research on the immune response to SARS-CoV-2. Deeply sampled blood TCRbeta repertoires from subjects exposed to, actively infected with, or recovered from COVID-19 were included in the dataset. HLA class I and class II types, where available, came from metadata supplied by the sample provider rather than from assay-based typing. A de-identified subject ID, COVID-19 status, age in years and sex were almost always included in the sample metadata.

TCRbeta CDR3 regions were amplified from genomic DNA using the immunoSEQ Assay, a bias-controlled multiplex PCR. On the authors' methods: The number of nucleated cells in each sample was estimated by amplification of reference gene primers within the assay. Sequence reads were collapsed and filtered to measure the absolute abundance of every unique TCRbeta CDR3 rearrangement. For each sample, productive Simpson clonality was calculated as the square root of Simpson's diversity index over productive rearrangements. The table comes from immuneACCESS by way of TCRdb, which keeps in-frame sequences with V and J called. Part of the clones is missing from these tables; in studies checked, under half for an unresolved V gene and the rest for unknown reasons. V and J calls and clone size are given by that table; D and trimming were obtained from the DNA. For this sample the table gives over 25,000 clones, of which around 90% were detected only once. Over 0.95% of the sample is taken by the ten largest.

Comment on this clone: Its antigen remains unidentified. No quality values exist for individual bases; no much larger clone is one base distant.

Whole blood was collected in K2EDTA tubes by collaborating institutions according to the institutions' own protocols. Collaborator samples were shipped for TCRbeta analysis as frozen whole blood, isolated PBMCs, or DNA extracted from either sample type. The CDR3 goes from the cysteine to the phenylalanine over 15 residues. Only the CDR3 portion is preserved as DNA: 45 bases, with reading frame beginning at the first base. For CDR1 and CDR2, the germline V gene lists SGHTA and FQGNSA. Trimming removed 5 bases from V and 11 bases from J; the gene matches leave 12 bases unexplained. Findings and caveats that apply to the study as a whole: The amount of clinical and demographic metadata varied by source and participant and was provided uncurated.

What was sequenced was peripheral blood. This chain is built from TRBV7-2 and TRBJ1-1, with 12 bases in between that match TRBD1. The sequence came from a man between 65 and 79 years old with active or convalescent COVID-19. CDR3 protein: CASSPEGTGGRGAFF. The nucleotide sequence reads TGTGCCAGCAGCCCAGAGGGGACAGGGGGCAGGGGTGCTTTCTTT.